This T cell receptor (beta chain) was sequenced in a study of Ad26.COV2.S vaccination and SARS-CoV-2 variants. The wider study: The authors gave Ad26.COV2.S intramuscularly, either once or twice 56 days apart. Findings and caveats of the study: Overall T cell responses may have been underestimated by the analyses of TCR breadth and depth. Ad26.COV2.S recipients had broader spike-specific TCRs (P = 0.0014).

Treatment: roughly 20 received Ad26.COV2.S at low or high dose, single or two shots; about five received placebo; per-sample allocation not given. At day 63 after the first vaccine or placebo injection, samples were drawn. Some clones are missing from TCRdb's copy, which holds only in-frame ones; the method was immunoSEQ multiplex PCR. The sample lists about 350,000 clones; 75% to 90% were seen once. About this clone: Its target is not known.

The sample in question was peripheral blood, obtained in a trial of Ad26.COV2.S vaccine versus placebo. This TCR was sampled from a person aged 18-65 years who received the Ad26.COV2.S COVID-19 vaccine or a placebo.

The CDR3 sequence is CASSHVSGTSGPDTQYF. The DNA for the CDR3 is TGCGCCAGCAGCCATGTATCCGGGACTAGCGGACCAGATACGCAGTATTTT. The V gene is TRBV5-1, the J gene TRBJ2-3; TRBD2 matches at 11 bases. Germline CDR1 SGHRS, CDR2 YFSETQ. This CDR3 has 17 residues. The V gene end was trimmed by 4 bases and the J gene end by 4 bases; junction bases not matched to a gene: 11.